Below are 5 T cell receptor beta chains sequenced from a single sample in a study of T cell responses to AZD1222 COVID-19 vaccine. Sequenced by immunoSEQ multiplex PCR; TCRdb stores in-frame clones only, minus some. The table includes about 140,000 clones, less than 95% detected once. The material sequenced was peripheral blood, taken on day 0 of AZD1222 vaccination. These TCRs come from an adult in good health.

V usage is TRBV24-1 and J usage is TRBJ2-1, with 8 positions matching TRBD1. The CDR3 runs 15 residues. The ends lost 5 bases at V and 5 bases at J; junction bases unmatched: 7. Germline V gives CDR1 KGHDR, CDR2 SFDVKD. The CDR3 region has the DNA TGTGCCACCAGTGGATGGGGACAGGCAAACAATGAGCAGTTCTTC. Protein: CATSGWGQANNEQFF.

V and J are TRBV7-9 and TRBJ1-2; 9 nucleotides line up with TRBD1. Losses at the gene ends were 1 base for V and 12 bases for J; bases not matched to a gene: 6. The germline gives CDR1 SEHNR, CDR2 FQNEAQ (reference sequence). The CDR3 sequence is 13 residues long. The CDR3 spells CASSLGRTGDNTF. The CDR3 nucleotides are TGTGCCAGCAGCTTAGGACGGACAGGGGACAACACCTTC.

This clone showed up just once. The CDR3 is CSAREVHEQFF. CDR3 in DNA: TGCAGTGCTAGAGAGGTACATGAGCAGTTCTTC. The chain has TRBV20-1 and TRBJ2-1; D ambiguous. CDR3 length equals 11 residues. V was pared by 0 bases and J by 8 bases, with 5 bases between. Germline loops: CDR1 DFQATT, CDR2 SNEGSKA (reference sequence).

This chain connects TRBV5-1 to TRBJ2-3; D not certain. Trimming took off 3 bases at V and 0 bases at J, with 8 bases between the two ends. The CDR3 has 14 residues. Germline V CDR1 and CDR2: SGHRS, YFSETQ. The CDR3 DNA reads TGCGCCAGCAGCTCTCGAACTAGCACAGATACGCAGTATTTT. Protein sequence: CASSSRTSTDTQYF.

This clone was detected once. The chain is built from TRBV28 and TRBJ2-1; 8 bases agree with TRBD1. The ends lost 9 bases at V and 1 base at J; junction bases unmatched: 2. Germline CDR1 reads MDHEN; CDR2 reads SYDVKM. The CDR3 runs to 13 residues. CDR3 coding DNA: TGTGCCAGTCGACAGGGGTCCTACAATGAGCAGTTCTTC. This codes for CASRQGSYNEQFF.